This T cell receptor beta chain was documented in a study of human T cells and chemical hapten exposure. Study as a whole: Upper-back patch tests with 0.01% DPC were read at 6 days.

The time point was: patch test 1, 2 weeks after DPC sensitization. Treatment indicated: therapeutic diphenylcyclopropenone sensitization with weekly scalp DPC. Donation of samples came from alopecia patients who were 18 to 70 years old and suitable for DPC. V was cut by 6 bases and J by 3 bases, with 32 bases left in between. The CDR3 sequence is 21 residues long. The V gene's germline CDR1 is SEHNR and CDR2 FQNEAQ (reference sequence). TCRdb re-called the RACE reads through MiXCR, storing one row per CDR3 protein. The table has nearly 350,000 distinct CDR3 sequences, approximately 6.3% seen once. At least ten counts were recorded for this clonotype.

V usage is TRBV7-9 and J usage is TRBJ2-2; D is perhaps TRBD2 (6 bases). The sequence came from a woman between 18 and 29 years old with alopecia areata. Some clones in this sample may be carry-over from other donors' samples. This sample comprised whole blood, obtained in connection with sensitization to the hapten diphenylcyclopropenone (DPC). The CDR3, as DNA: TGTGCCAGCAGTTCCAACCTTCTTCCCGGGACTCAAACCCTGCACACCGGGGAGCTGTTTTTT. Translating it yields CASSSNLLPGTQTLHTGELFF.